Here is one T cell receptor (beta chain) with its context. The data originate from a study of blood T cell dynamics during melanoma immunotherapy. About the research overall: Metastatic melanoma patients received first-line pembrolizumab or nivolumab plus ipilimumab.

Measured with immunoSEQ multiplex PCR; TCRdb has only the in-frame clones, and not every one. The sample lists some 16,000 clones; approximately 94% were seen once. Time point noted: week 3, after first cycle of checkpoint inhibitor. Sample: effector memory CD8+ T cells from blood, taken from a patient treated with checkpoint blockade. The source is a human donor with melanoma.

The CDR3 protein is CASSLDGYYEQYF. CDR3 nucleotides: TGCGCCAGCAGCTTGGATGGGTACTACGAGCAGTACTTC. The V gene is TRBV5-1, the J gene TRBJ2-7, with D unclear. Germline CDR1 is SGHRS and CDR2 is YFSETQ. The CDR3 loop spans 13 amino acids. Trimming stripped 0 bases from V and 3 bases from J, with 7 bases between.